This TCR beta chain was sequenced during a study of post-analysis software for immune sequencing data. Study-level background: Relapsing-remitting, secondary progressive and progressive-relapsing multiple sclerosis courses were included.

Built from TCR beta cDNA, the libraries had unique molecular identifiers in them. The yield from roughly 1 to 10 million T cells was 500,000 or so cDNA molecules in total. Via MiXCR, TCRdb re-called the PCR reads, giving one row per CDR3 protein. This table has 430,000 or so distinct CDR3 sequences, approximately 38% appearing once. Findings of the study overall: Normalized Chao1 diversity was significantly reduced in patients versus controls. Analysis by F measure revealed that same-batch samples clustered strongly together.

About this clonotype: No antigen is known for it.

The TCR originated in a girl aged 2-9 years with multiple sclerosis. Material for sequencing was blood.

CDR3 DNA sequence: TGTGCCAGCAGCTACGACAGGGGGCCTGGAAACACCATATATTTT. The encoded protein is CASSYDRGPGNTIYF. V usage is TRBV12-3 or TRBV12-4 and J usage is TRBJ1-3; 10 nucleotides line up with TRBD1. The CDR3 runs 15 residues. With 6 bases clipped from V and 2 bases from J, the junction kept 4 bases outside the gene matches.